The 11 T cell receptor beta chains in this list originate from one sample, sequenced in a study of graft-versus-host responses after intestinal transplantation. The table came from immunoSEQ multiplex PCR; TCRdb's copy has only in-frame clones and leaves some out. There are about 100,000 clones in the sample; 90% occur only once, and 16% lies in the top ten. Sequenced material: PBMCs, taken about 440 days after intestinal transplant. Receptors were obtained from a human patient who received an intestinal transplant, so some T cells may come from the graft donor.

V is TRBV6-1 and J is TRBJ1-5, with TRBD1 matching 7 bases. Germline trimming cut 1 base from V and 4 bases from J; bases unmatched to any gene: 4. This CDR3 region has 15 residues. Germline CDR1 is MNHNS and CDR2 is SASEGT. This CDR3 reads CASSEVGTANQPQHF. The CDR3 DNA follows: TGTGCCAGCAGTGAAGTTGGGACAGCAAATCAGCCCCAGCATTTT.

The chain is built from TRBV4-1 and TRBJ2-1; D gene ambiguous. Germline CDR1 reads MGHRA; CDR2 reads YSYEKL. The CDR3 runs 16 residues. The germline V and J ends were trimmed by 0 bases and 5 bases, with 14 bases remaining between them. For the CDR3, the DNA is TGCGCCAGCAGCCAAGATTCTATGGGAACCCACAATGAGCAGTTCTTC. This codes for CASSQDSMGTHNEQFF.

CDR3 residues: CASSAWGDGGYTF. For the CDR3, the DNA is TGTGCCAGTAGTGCATGGGGCGATGGGGGCTACACCTTC. V is TRBV19 and J is TRBJ1-2, with D tentatively TRBD1 (5 bases). Trimming took 5 bases from V and 8 from J, leaving 15 bases between them. The CDR3 runs 13 residues. The germline V gene has CDR1 LNHDA and CDR2 SQIVND (reference sequence). The full variable domain, with the rest looked up from reference TRBV19 and TRBJ1-2, is DGGITQSPKYLFRKEGQNVTLSCEQNLNHDAMYWYRQDPGQGLRLIYYSQIVNDFQKGDIAEGYSVSREKKESFPLTVTSAQKNPTAFYLCASSAWGDGGYTFGSGTRLTVV.

This chain links TRBV6-5 with TRBJ1-1; 7 bases match TRBD1. Germline V gene lookup returns CDR1 MNHEY and CDR2 SVGAGI. This CDR3 has 14 residues. Unmatched junction bases numbered 1, after V lost 2 bases and J lost 1 base. The CDR3 bases are TGTGCCAGCAGTTACCAGGGGGGGAACACTGAAGCTTTCTTT. Amino acids: CASSYQGGNTEAFF.

The V call is TRBV7-2, the J call TRBJ2-1; D gene unclear. V lost 5 bases and J lost 8, with 13 bases in between. The germline V gene has CDR1 SGHTA and CDR2 FQGNSA. The CDR3 spans 13 residues. CDR3 DNA sequence: TGTGCCAGCAGCCCAAGGGCTGGCGATGAGCAGTTCTTC. Translating gives CASSPRAGDEQFF.

This rearrangement joins TRBV7-3 to TRBJ2-7; 9 nucleotides agree with TRBD1. In germline, CDR1 is SGHTA, CDR2 FQGTGA. The CDR3 runs to 15 residues. Trimming took 5 bases from V and 2 from J; bases not matched to a gene: 7. DNA of the CDR3: TGTGCCAGCAGCCAAGCTGGGACAGGGCCCTACGAGCAGTACTTC. This sequence encodes CASSQAGTGPYEQYF.

V is TRBV19 and J is TRBJ2-1; no clear D. In germline, CDR1 is LNHDA, CDR2 SQIVND (reference sequence). V lost 3 bases and J lost 1, with 10 bases in between. This CDR3 spans 15 amino acids. CDR3 in amino acids: CASSIWYSSYNEQFF. CDR3 sequence (DNA): TGTGCCAGTAGTATTTGGTACAGTTCCTACAATGAGCAGTTCTTC.

V gene TRBV4-1 combines with J gene TRBJ2-2, with D perhaps matching TRBD2 (6 bases). CDR3 size: 17 residues. Germline CDR1 and CDR2: MGHRA and YSYEKL. V was clipped by 4 bases and J by 3 bases, with 18 bases between them. The CDR3 DNA follows: TGCGCCAGCAGCCGCCCGGGACTGAAGTCTTACACCGGGGAGCTGTTTTTT. It specifies CASSRPGLKSYTGELFF.

V gene TRBV18 combines with J gene TRBJ2-7; 9 bases match TRBD1. V lost 3 bases to trimming and J lost 5 bases; unmatched junction nucleotides: 2. Germline V gene sequence: CDR1 KGHSH, CDR2 LQKENI. This CDR3 comprises 13 residues. The CDR3 DNA reads as TGTGCCAGCTCACCGGGACAGGGTAACGAGCAGTACTTC. It is translated as CASSPGQGNEQYF. Combining the CDR3 with reference TRBV18 and TRBJ2-7 gives the whole variable domain NAGVMQNPRHLVRRRGQEARLRCSPMKGHSHVYWYRQLPEEGLKFMVYLQKENIIDESGMPKERFSAEFPKEGPSILRIQQVVRGDSAAYFCASSPGQGNEQYFGPGTRLTVT.

CDR3 nucleotides: TGTGCCAGCAGCCCCCAGGGACCGGGCATTGAAGCTTTCTTT. Residues: CASSPQGPGIEAFF. The chain combines TRBV5-4 with TRBJ1-1; D perhaps matches TRBD1 (5 bases). The CDR3 is 14 residues long. The ends were cut back, 4 bases at V and 7 bases at J, with 17 bases in the middle. Germline loops: CDR1 SGHNT, CDR2 YYREEE (reference sequence). Drawing the rest from reference TRBV5-4 and TRBJ1-1, the complete variable domain is ETGVTQSPTHLIKTRGQQVTLRCSSQSGHNTVSWYQQALGQGPQFIFQYYREEENGRGNFPPRFSGLQFPNYSSELNVNALELDDSALYLCASSPQGPGIEAFFGQGTRLTVV.

The V and J genes are TRBV20-1 and TRBJ1-1; D gene ambiguous. This CDR3 has 11 residues. V lost 3 bases and J 1 base, leaving 3 bases between the germline ends. Germline V gene data show CDR1 as DFQATT and CDR2 as SNEGSKA (reference sequence). The DNA for the CDR3 is TGCAGTGCTAGGCCGAACACTGAAGCTTTCTTT. It specifies CSARPNTEAFF.